The text below deals with one TCR beta chain. No antigen is known for it. The CDR3 runs to 15 residues. This record comes from a study of a mutant IDH1 vaccine in newly diagnosed glioma. The data were produced by immunoSEQ multiplex PCR, yet TCRdb's version contains in-frame clones alone and is incomplete. The table records about 110,000 clones, 85% to 90% of them present only once. Time point described: week 11, during vaccination. Doses of 300 ug of mutant IDH1 20-mer peptide were given with topical imiquimod. Newly diagnosed WHO grade 3 or 4 IDH1-mutant, ATRX-lost astrocytomas were identified in the donors.

The sequencing used PBMCs, collected from a glioma patient whose treatment included an IDH1 peptide vaccine. This clonotype originated in a woman between 45 and 65 years old with glioma. This rearrangement joins TRBV21-1 to TRBJ1-5; TRBD1 is the table's D call, not checked against the DNA. TRBV21-1 is termed a pseudogene. The CDR3 region has the DNA TGTGCCAGCAGCAAAGCCGGACAGGGGGATCAGCCCCAGCATTTT. Its protein product is CASSKAGQGDQPQHF.